This entry describes one TCR beta chain. CDR1 and CDR2 from the germline V gene are MNHEY and SMNVEV (reference sequence). Between the trimmed V and J ends, which lost 2 bases and 1 base, there was a span of 12 bases. The CDR3 totals 15 residues. Assay used: immunoSEQ multiplex PCR; TCRdb lists only in-frame clones, some missing. The data contain a few hundred thousand clones, 88% of them singletons. The data belong to a study of blood T cell repertoires in COVID-19. The rearrangement joins TRBV27 to TRBJ2-7; D may be TRBD2 (7 bases). This TCR was recovered from a woman in her 50s who had recovered from COVID-19. The sequencing input was PBMCs or T cells enriched from blood (not recorded which). The chain's CDR3 is CASSLKGGGSYEQYF. Here the CDR3 DNA reads TGTGCCAGCAGTTTAAAAGGGGGGGGGTCCTACGAGCAGTACTTC.